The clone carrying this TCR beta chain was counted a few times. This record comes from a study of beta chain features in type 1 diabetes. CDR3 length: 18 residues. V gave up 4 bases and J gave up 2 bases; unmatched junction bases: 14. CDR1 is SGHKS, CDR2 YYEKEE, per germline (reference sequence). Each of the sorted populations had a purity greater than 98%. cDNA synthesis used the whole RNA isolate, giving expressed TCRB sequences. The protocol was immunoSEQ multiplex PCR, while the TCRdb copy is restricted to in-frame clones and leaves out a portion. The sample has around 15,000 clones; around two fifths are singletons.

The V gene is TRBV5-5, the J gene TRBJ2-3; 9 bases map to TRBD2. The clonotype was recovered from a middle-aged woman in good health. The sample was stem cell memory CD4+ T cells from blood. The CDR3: CASSETTPLAGITDTQYF. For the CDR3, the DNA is TGTGCCAGCAGCGAAACCACCCCTCTAGCGGGGATCACAGATACGCAGTATTTT.